Shown below are 3 T cell receptor beta chains from a single sample sequenced in a study of regulatory T cells. General observations from the study: Hydrophobic residues at CDR3 positions 6 and 7 were enriched in conventional CD4+ T cells of CD3G-deficient patients.

The PCR used 52 TRBV and 13 TRBJ primers. Assay: immunoSEQ multiplex PCR; the TCRdb copy retains only in-frame clones and omits some. The sample lists around 29,000 clones; approximately 93% were seen once. Antigen specificity for these receptors is unknown. The sample consisted of conventional CD4+ T cells sorted from blood. These receptors were obtained from a child aged 2-15 years with CD3G deficiency.

The rearrangement links TRBV5-1 to TRBJ2-3; D call uncertain. The CDR3 totals 14 residues. CDR1 is SGHRS, CDR2 YFSETQ, per germline. V was shortened by 1 base and J by 2 bases, with 8 bases between the two germline ends. CDR3 region: CASSLSSPTDTQYF. The CDR3 DNA follows: TGCGCCAGCAGCTTGAGTTCCCCCACAGATACGCAGTATTTT.

By share, this clone counts as medium-sized (0.01 to 0.1%). The chain couples TRBV6-1 to TRBJ2-7; 9 bases fit TRBD1. Germline-derived CDR1 and CDR2 are MNHNS and SASEGT. V shed 6 bases, J shed 0 bases, and the junction held 0 bases outside the gene matches. This CDR3 has 13 residues. CDR3 nucleotide sequence: TGTGCCAGCAGGACAGGGGGCTCCTACGAGCAGTACTTC. It codes for CASRTGGSYEQYF.

In its sample, this clone was seen once. J is TRBJ1-2 and V is TRBV5-1; D might be TRBD1 (5 bases). The germline V gene encodes CDR1 SGHRS and CDR2 YFSETQ. V was cut by 2 bases and J by 10 bases, with 15 bases left in between. The CDR3 sequence is 13 residues long. The CDR3 region has the DNA TGCGCCAGCAGCTTACAGGCACAGAGTCCCTACACCTTC. Translated, it gives CASSLQAQSPYTF.